Listed here is a single TCR beta chain. Its antigen remains unknown. The sample carries other DNA sequences with the same CDR3. This entry comes from a study of shared clonotypes between healthy human individuals. It was at deep level that the assay was run. Sorted-subset replicate PCR reactions contained roughly 190 ng DNA, corresponding to tens of thousands of T cell genomes. Produced via immunoSEQ multiplex PCR; TCRdb's table is partial and in-frame only. The table shows about 2.3 million clones, with around 93% occurring only once. Study-wide points: Enrolling few donors narrowed the genetic and exposure-history diversity that was represented. The naive CD4 repertoires of several donors were compared, and about 5% of clonotypes were shared.

The CDR3 is 11 residues long. Trimming took 4 bases from V and 4 from J, leaving 4 bases between them. Per the germline V gene, CDR1 is SNHLY and CDR2 is FYNNEI. The sequencing sample was made of naive CD4+ T cells from PBMCs. Subset specified: CD45RA+ positively selected. The gene calls are TRBV2 and TRBJ2-5; unclear D gene. The sequence was obtained from a young man in good health. Some clones in this sample may be carry-over from other donors' samples. The CDR3 region has the DNA TGTGCCAGCAGTGTCTCAGAGACCCAGTACTTC. Translation gives CASSVSETQYF.